The 21 T cell receptor beta chains given below trace back to one sample, sequenced in a study of early T cells in non-severe SARS-CoV-2 infection. TCRdb passed the 5' RACE reads through MiXCR, listing each CDR3 protein once. The sample contains roughly 29,000 distinct CDR3 sequences, about 4.2% of which appear only once. The sequenced sample was whole blood. Source of these receptors: an adult who was a healthcare worker with PCR-confirmed SARS-CoV-2 infection or an uninfected control (not recorded which).

In its sample, this clonotype was seen many times. This rearrangement joins TRBV20-1 to TRBJ2-7, with D possibly matching TRBD1 (6 bases). Germline V gives CDR1 DFQATT, CDR2 SNEGSKA (reference sequence). This CDR3 is 14 amino acids long. Trimming left V 5 bases short and J 0 bases short, with 14 bases between. Here the CDR3 reads CSAEMGALSYEQYF. The DNA of the CDR3 is TGCAGTGCTGAGATGGGGGCACTCTCCTACGAGCAGTACTTC.

This clonotype was observed at least ten times. This chain joins TRBV27 and TRBJ1-1; 10 bases are a match to TRBD1. The germline gives CDR1 MNHEY, CDR2 SMNVEV (reference sequence). The ends lost 5 bases at V and 5 bases at J; junction bases unmatched: 8. The CDR3 extends over 15 amino acids. The CDR3 bases are TGTGCCAGCAGTCCAGCCGGGACAGGGGTTACTGAAGCTTTCTTT. It translates to CASSPAGTGVTEAFF.

This clonotype was seen more than once but under ten times. This chain connects TRBV29-1 to TRBJ2-7, with D maybe TRBD1 (5 bases). V lost 4 bases to trimming and J lost 2 bases, with 12 bases between them. The CDR3 sequence is 13 residues long. Germline CDR1 is SQVTM and CDR2 is ANQGSEA. CDR3 amino acids: CSVVVQETYEQYF. The CDR3 DNA reads TGCAGCGTTGTGGTACAGGAGACCTACGAGCAGTACTTC.

This clonotype was counted many times. The chain couples TRBV20-1 to TRBJ2-7, with 8 bases matching TRBD1. Per the germline V gene, CDR1 is DFQATT and CDR2 is SNEGSKA (reference sequence). V was pared by 1 base and J by 6 bases, with 5 bases of the junction left unmatched. This CDR3 is 13 amino acids long. CDR3 nucleotides: TGCAGTGCTAGAGCAGGGGGCTACAGCGAGCAGTACTTC. Residues: CSARAGGYSEQYF.

This clonotype was observed many times. The CDR3: CASSPRGGQDTQYF. CDR3 nucleotides: TGTGCCAGCTCACCACGGGGGGGGCAAGATACGCAGTATTTT. The gene calls are TRBV18 and TRBJ2-3; D possibly corresponds to TRBD2 (7 bases). Looked up from germline, CDR1 is KGHSH and CDR2 is LQKENI. The CDR3 totals 14 residues. Trimming cost V 1 base and J 5 bases, with 10 bases left between them.

The CDR3 coding sequence is TGTGCCAGCAGCTTAGTTCTCCGACAAGCTATGGCCCAGTACTTC. Its protein is CASSLVLRQAMAQYF. The chain carries TRBV7-8 and TRBJ2-5; D call uncertain. Trimming cost V 1 base and J 9 bases, with 18 bases left between them. The length of the CDR3 is 15 residues. CDR1 and CDR2 from the germline V gene are SGHVS and FQNEAQ.

This clonotype was seen ten or more times. The chain carries TRBV28 and TRBJ1-5, with D possibly matching TRBD1 (6 bases). This CDR3 comprises 17 residues. Trimming left V 5 bases short and J 3 bases short, with 20 bases between. From germline, CDR1 is MDHEN and CDR2 SYDVKM. The CDR3 loop is CASSPLGGLPPNQPQHF. The CDR3 DNA reads TGTGCCAGCAGTCCTTTGGGGGGGCTACCCCCCAATCAGCCCCAGCATTTT.

The chain employs TRBV5-6 and TRBJ2-7, with 8 bases lining up with TRBD1. This CDR3 is built from 16 residues. V lost 1 base to trimming and J lost 5 bases; unmatched junction nucleotides: 11. Germline values: CDR1 SGHDT, CDR2 YYEEEE. CDR3 nucleotide sequence: TGTGCCAGCAGCTTGAAGTGGGGCAGGGGGCGACACGAGCAGTACTTC. It translates to CASSLKWGRGRHEQYF.

This clonotype was observed a few times. The chain recombines TRBV12-3 or TRBV12-4 with TRBJ1-1; no clear D gene. The CDR3 spans 14 residues. V was clipped by 3 bases and J by 0 bases, with 8 bases between them. CDR3 protein: CASSFVGMNTEAFF. The CDR3 DNA follows: TGTGCCAGCAGTTTTGTAGGGATGAACACTGAAGCTTTCTTT.

V usage is TRBV18 and J usage is TRBJ2-4; the match to TRBD1 covers 8 bases. With 3 bases clipped from V and 8 bases from J, the junction kept 6 bases outside the gene matches. This CDR3 spans 14 amino acids. Germline-derived CDR1 and CDR2 are KGHSH and LQKENI. CDR3 DNA: TGTGCCAGCTCACCGACCGGGACAGGTGACATTCAGTACTTC. Protein sequence: CASSPTGTGDIQYF.

This clonotype was recorded at least ten times. The chain combines TRBV7-2 with TRBJ2-1; the D is unclear. Deletions cut 4 bases from V and 7 bases from J, with 11 bases between. Germline V gene data show CDR1 as SGHTA and CDR2 as FQGNSA. The CDR3 spans 13 residues. In nucleotides, the CDR3 is TGTGCCAGCAGCTCCGATCCGGAGAATGAGCAGTTCTTC. This encodes CASSSDPENEQFF. The full variable domain, completed using reference TRBV7-2 and TRBJ2-1, is GAGVSQSPSNKVTEKGKDVELRCDPISGHTALYWYRQSLGQGLEFLIYFQGNSAPDKSGLPSDRFSAERTGGSVSTLTIQRTQQEDSAVYLCASSSDPENEQFFGPGTRLTVL.

This clonotype was counted at least ten times. The rearrangement joins TRBV5-1 to TRBJ2-2, with 8 bases identical to TRBD1. V dropped 4 bases and J dropped 2; count of bases not matched to a gene: 4. The CDR3 covers 15 residues. Germline CDR1 and CDR2: SGHRS and YFSETQ. The CDR3, as DNA: TGCGCCAGCAGCCTAGGACAGGGAAACACCGGGGAGCTGTTTTTT. Protein: CASSLGQGNTGELFF.

This clonotype was recorded at least ten times. The chain carries TRBV19 and TRBJ1-1; D perhaps matches TRBD1 (5 bases). CDR3 size: 13 residues. The V and J ends lost 7 bases and 4 bases respectively, with 13 bases between them. Germline CDR1 reads LNHDA; CDR2 reads SQIVND (reference sequence). CDR3 residues: CASNQGRGTEAFF. In DNA, the CDR3 is TGTGCCAGTAACCAGGGTCGGGGCACTGAAGCTTTCTTT.

This clonotype has a count of ten or more. The chain joins TRBV5-1 to TRBJ2-2; no reliable D call. Trimming pared 4 bases from V and 1 base from J, leaving 5 bases between. The length of the CDR3 is 13 residues. CDR1 SGHRS and CDR2 YFSETQ come from the germline V gene. In DNA, the CDR3 is TGCGCCAGCAGCATCGGGAACACCGGGGAGCTGTTTTTT. The encoded protein is CASSIGNTGELFF.

The gene calls are TRBV7-9 and TRBJ2-1, with 9 bases fitting TRBD1. CDR3 length: 15 residues. Germline values: CDR1 SEHNR, CDR2 FQNEAQ (reference sequence). With 0 bases clipped from V and 7 bases from J, the junction kept 4 bases outside the gene matches. CDR3 bases: TGTGCCAGCAGCTTAGCACAGGGGGCTGGGAATGAGCAGTTCTTC. It encodes CASSLAQGAGNEQFF.

This clonotype was detected ten times or more. The chain recombines TRBV5-1 with TRBJ2-1; 11 positions match TRBD2. There are 16 residues in the CDR3. Germline loops: CDR1 SGHRS, CDR2 YFSETQ. V shed 0 bases and J 7 bases; nucleotides not matched to a gene: 6. The CDR3 nucleotides read TGCGCCAGCAGCTTGGGGGGGACTAGCGGTTTTAATGAGCAGTTCTTC. This gives the protein CASSLGGTSGFNEQFF.

This clonotype was counted between two and nine times. The gene calls are TRBV3-1 and TRBJ2-3, with D perhaps matching TRBD1 (5 bases). CDR1 LGHDT and CDR2 YNNKEL come from the germline V gene (reference sequence). The CDR3 sequence is 14 residues long. V dropped 10 bases and J dropped 1 base, with 15 bases sitting between them. CDR3 region: CATTGNSRTDTQYF. CDR3 DNA: TGTGCCACCACAGGAAATTCTCGCACAGATACGCAGTATTTT.

The chain has TRBV27 and TRBJ2-3, with D possibly matching TRBD2 (7 bases). CDR1 MNHEY and CDR2 SMNVEV come from the germline V gene (reference sequence). With 8 bases removed from V and 1 base from J, the gap between germline ends came to 19 bases. There are 16 residues in the CDR3. This CDR3 is CASLTRGGIGTDTQYF. For the CDR3, the DNA is TGTGCCAGCCTTACCCGCGGGGGCATTGGCACAGATACGCAGTATTTT.

In regard to this clonotype: This may stem from a read error, because a much larger clone lies one nucleotide away. The CDR3 is CASGRDRASTDTQYF. The DNA for the CDR3 is TGCGCCAGCGGCCGGGACAGGGCGAGCACAGATACGCAGTATTTT. The chain links TRBV4-1 to TRBJ2-3; 9 bases map to TRBD1. There are 15 residues in the CDR3. Germline V gene lookup returns CDR1 MGHRA and CDR2 YSYEKL. Trimming at V came to 8 bases and at J to 0 bases, leaving 6 bases not matched to a gene.

This clonotype was picked up many times. The V call is TRBV11-2, the J call TRBJ2-7; 9 bases are shared with TRBD1. This CDR3 is 15 amino acids long. The junction had 9 bases not matched to a gene; V was cut back by 4 bases and J by 5 bases. Germline CDR1 is SGHAT and CDR2 is FQNNGV. CDR3 sequence reads: CASSSLDRGAHEQYF. The DNA of the CDR3 is TGTGCCAGCAGCTCATTAGACAGGGGGGCCCACGAGCAGTACTTC.

Many counts were recorded for this clonotype. The V call is TRBV5-4, the J call TRBJ2-1; D uncertain. CDR1 and CDR2 (germline): SGHNT, YYREEE (reference sequence). The CDR3 loop spans 15 amino acids. With 5 bases removed from V and 0 bases from J, the gap between germline ends came to 12 bases. The CDR3 DNA follows: TGTGCCAGCAGTAGGACGGAGAGCTCCTACAATGAGCAGTTCTTC. This encodes CASSRTESSYNEQFF. The variable domain in full, with the rest retrieved from reference TRBV5-4 and TRBJ2-1, is ETGVTQSPTHLIKTRGQQVTLRCSSQSGHNTVSWYQQALGQGPQFIFQYYREEENGRGNFPPRFSGLQFPNYSSELNVNALELDDSALYLCASSRTESSYNEQFFGPGTRLTVL.